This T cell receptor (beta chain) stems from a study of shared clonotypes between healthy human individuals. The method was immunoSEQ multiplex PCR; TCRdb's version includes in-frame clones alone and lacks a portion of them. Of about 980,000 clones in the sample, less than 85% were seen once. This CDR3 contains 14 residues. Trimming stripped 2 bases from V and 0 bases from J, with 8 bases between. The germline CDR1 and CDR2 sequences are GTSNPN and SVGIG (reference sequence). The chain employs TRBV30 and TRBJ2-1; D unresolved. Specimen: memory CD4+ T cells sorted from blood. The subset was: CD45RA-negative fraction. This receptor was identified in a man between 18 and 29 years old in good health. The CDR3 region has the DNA TGTGCCTGGAGTCCGGGTTACTCCTACAATGAGCAGTTCTTC. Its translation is CAWSPGYSYNEQFF.